The clone carrying this T cell receptor beta chain was observed a single time. Germline assignment: CDR1 LNHDA and CDR2 SQIVND (reference sequence). The ends lost 7 bases at V and 9 bases at J; junction bases unmatched: 11. This CDR3 region has 14 residues. These data come from a study of blood T cell repertoires in COVID-19. Looking at the study overall: The United States, Italy and Spain supplied acute and convalescent COVID-19 samples. From T cells, B-cell-depleted T cells, or PBMCs came the material, which was cDNA or gDNA.

It was within 2 weeks before study entry that exposed participants met a COVID-19 case. TCRdb keeps only in-frame clones here, not all; method: immunoSEQ multiplex PCR. Among hundreds of thousands of clones, over 80% were seen once, and the ten largest hold roughly 0.95%. The TCR originated in a man aged 45 to 65 who had been exposed to COVID-19. The specimen sequenced was PBMCs or T cells enriched from blood (not recorded which). V gene TRBV19 combines with J gene TRBJ1-5; 8 nucleotides line up with TRBD1. The CDR3 coding sequence is TGTGCCAGTACCCCCGACAGGGGTTTCGGGCCCCAGCATTTT. Encoded protein: CASTPDRGFGPQHF.